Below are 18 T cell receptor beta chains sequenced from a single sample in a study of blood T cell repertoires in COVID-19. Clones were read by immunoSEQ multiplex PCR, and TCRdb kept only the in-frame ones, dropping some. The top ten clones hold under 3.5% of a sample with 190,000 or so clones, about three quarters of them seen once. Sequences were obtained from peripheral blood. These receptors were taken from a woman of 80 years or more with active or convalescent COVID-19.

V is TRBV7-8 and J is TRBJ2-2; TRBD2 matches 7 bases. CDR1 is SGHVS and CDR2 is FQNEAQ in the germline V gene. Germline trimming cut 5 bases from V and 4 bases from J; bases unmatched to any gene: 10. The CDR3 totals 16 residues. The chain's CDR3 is CASSHAGVRFTGELFF. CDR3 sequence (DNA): TGTGCCAGCAGCCATGCGGGGGTTAGGTTCACCGGGGAGCTGTTTTTT.

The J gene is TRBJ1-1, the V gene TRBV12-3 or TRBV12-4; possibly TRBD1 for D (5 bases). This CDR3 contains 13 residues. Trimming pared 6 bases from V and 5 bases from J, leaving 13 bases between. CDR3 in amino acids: CASSRTRGTEAFF. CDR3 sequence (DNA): TGTGCCAGCAGCCGAACCCGGGGGACTGAAGCTTTCTTT.

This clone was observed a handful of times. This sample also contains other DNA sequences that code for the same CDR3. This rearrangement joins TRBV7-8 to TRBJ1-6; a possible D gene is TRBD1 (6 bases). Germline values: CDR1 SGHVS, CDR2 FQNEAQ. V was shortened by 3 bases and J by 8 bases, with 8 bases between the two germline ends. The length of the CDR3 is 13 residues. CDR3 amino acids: CASSLPGDSPLHF. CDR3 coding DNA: TGTGCCAGCAGCTTGCCAGGGGATTCACCCCTCCACTTT.

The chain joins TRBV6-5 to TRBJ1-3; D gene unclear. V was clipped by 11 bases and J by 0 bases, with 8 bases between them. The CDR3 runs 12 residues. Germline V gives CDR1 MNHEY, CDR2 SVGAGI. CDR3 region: CAAISSGNTIYF. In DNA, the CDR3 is TGTGCCGCGATTAGCTCTGGAAACACCATATATTTT.

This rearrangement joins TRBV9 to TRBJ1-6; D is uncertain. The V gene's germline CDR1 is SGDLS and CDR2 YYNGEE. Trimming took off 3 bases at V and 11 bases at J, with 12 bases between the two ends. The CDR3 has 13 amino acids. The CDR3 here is CASSATRETPLHF. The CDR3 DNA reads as TGTGCCAGCAGCGCCACAAGGGAGACACCCCTCCACTTT. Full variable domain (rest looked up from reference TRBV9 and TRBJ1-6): DSGVTQTPKHLITATGQRVTLRCSPRSGDLSVYWYQQSLDQGLQFLIQYYNGEERAKGNILERFSAQQFPDLHSELNLSSLELGDSALYFCASSATRETPLHFGNGTRLTVT.

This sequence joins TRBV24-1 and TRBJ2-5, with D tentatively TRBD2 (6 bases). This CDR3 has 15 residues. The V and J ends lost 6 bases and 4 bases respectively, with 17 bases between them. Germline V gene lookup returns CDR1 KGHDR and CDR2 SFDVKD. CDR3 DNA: TGTGCCACCAGTATTCTCGGACGGGGAGGAGAGACCCAGTACTTC. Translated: CATSILGRGGETQYF.

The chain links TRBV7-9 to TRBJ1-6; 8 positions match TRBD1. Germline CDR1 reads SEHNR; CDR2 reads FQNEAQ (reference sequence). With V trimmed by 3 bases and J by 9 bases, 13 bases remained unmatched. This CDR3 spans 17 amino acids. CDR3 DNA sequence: TGTGCCAGCAGCTTCGGGGCAGGGGGCGCAGGGGGTTCACCCCTCCACTTT. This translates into CASSFGAGGAGGSPLHF.

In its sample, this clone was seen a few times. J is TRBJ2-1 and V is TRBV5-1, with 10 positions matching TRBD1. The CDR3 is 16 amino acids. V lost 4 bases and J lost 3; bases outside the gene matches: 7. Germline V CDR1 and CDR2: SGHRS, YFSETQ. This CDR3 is CASSGDRGGFYNEQFF. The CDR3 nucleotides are TGCGCCAGCAGCGGGGACAGGGGAGGCTTCTACAATGAGCAGTTCTTC.

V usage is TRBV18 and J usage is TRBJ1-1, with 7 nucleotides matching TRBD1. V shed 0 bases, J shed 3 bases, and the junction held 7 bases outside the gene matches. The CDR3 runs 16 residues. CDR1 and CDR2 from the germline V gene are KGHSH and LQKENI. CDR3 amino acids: CASSPPGRGKDTEAFF. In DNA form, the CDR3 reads TGTGCCAGCTCACCACCGGGCAGGGGGAAGGACACTGAAGCTTTCTTT.

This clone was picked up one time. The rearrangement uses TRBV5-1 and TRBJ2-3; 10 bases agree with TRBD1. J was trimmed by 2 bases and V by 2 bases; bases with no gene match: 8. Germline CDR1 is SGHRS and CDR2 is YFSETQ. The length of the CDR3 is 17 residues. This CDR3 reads CASSLLTGGAYTDTQYF. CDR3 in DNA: TGCGCCAGCAGCTTACTGACAGGGGGCGCCTACACAGATACGCAGTATTTT.

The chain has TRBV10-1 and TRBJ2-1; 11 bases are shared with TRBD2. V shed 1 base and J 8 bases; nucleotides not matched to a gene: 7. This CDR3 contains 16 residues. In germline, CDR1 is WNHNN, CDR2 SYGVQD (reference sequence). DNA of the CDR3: TGCGCCAGCAGTGAGTGGTCTAGCGGGGGGATCCATGAGCAGTTCTTC. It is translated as CASSEWSSGGIHEQFF.

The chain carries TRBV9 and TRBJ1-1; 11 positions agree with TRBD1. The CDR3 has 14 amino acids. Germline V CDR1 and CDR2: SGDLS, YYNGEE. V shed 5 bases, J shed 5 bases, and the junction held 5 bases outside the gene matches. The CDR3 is CASRAGTGGTEAFF. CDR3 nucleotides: TGTGCCAGCAGGGCCGGGACAGGGGGAACTGAAGCTTTCTTT.

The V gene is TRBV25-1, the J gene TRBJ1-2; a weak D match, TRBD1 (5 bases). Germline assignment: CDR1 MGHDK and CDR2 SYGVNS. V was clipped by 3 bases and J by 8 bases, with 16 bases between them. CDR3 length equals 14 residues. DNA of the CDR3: TGTGCCAGCAGTGAGTGGGGAGGGGACCGAGGCTACACCTTC. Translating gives CASSEWGGDRGYTF.

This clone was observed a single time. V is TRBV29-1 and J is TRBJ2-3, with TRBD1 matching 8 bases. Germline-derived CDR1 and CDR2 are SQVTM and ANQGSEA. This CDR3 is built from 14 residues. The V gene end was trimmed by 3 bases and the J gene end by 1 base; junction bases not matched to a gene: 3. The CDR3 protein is CSVDLDRGTDTQYF. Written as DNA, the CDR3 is TGCAGCGTTGACTTGGACAGGGGCACAGATACGCAGTATTTT.

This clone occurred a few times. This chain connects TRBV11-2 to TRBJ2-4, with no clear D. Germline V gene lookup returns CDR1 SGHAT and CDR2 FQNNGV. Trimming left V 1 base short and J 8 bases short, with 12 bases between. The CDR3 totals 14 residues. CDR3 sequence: CASSLGQAWDIQYF. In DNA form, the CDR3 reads TGTGCCAGCAGCTTAGGGCAGGCTTGGGACATTCAGTACTTC.

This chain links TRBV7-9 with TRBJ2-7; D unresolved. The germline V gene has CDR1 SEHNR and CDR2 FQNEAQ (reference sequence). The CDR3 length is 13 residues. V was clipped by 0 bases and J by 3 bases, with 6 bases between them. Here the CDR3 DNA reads TGTGCCAGCAGCTTAGCGCCAGGCTACGAGCAGTACTTC. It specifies CASSLAPGYEQYF. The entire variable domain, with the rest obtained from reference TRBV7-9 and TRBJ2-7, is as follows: DTGVSQNPRHKITKRGQNVTFRCDPISEHNRLYWYRQTLGQGPEFLTYFQNEAQLEKSRLLSDRFSAERPKGSFSTLEIQRTEQGDSAMYLCASSLAPGYEQYFGPGTRLTVT.

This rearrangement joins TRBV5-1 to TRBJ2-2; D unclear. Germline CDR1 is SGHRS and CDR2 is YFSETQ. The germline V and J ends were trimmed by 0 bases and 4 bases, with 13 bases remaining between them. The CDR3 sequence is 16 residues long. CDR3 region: CASSLAAYTSTGELFF. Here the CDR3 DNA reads TGCGCCAGCAGCTTGGCCGCGTATACGAGCACCGGGGAGCTGTTTTTT.

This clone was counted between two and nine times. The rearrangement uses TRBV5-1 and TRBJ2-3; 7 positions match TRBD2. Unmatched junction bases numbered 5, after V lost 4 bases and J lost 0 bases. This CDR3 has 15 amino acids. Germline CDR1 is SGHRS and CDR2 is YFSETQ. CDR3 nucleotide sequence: TGCGCCAGCAGCGCCGCCGGGGGGAGCACAGATACGCAGTATTTT. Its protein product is CASSAAGGSTDTQYF.